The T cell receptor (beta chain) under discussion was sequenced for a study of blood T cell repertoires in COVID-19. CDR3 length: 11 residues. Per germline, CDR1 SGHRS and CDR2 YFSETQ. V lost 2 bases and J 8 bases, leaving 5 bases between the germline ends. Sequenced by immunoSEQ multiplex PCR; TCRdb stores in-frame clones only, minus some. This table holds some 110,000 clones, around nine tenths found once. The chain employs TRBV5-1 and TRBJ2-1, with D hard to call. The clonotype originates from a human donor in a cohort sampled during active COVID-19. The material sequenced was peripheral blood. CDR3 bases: TGCGCCAGCAGCTTACGGGATGAGCAGTTCTTC. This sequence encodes CASSLRDEQFF.